The sequence of this TCR beta chain was determined in a study of T cell changes during pregnancy in multiple sclerosis. Generated by immunoSEQ multiplex PCR, the TCRdb table keeps only in-frame clones and is missing some. The sample has 100,000 or so clones; approximately 94% are singletons. The CDR3 length is 17 residues. The germline CDR1 and CDR2 sequences are SGHTA and FQGNSA. V shed 0 bases and J 4 bases; nucleotides not matched to a gene: 8. This clonotype was sampled from a female donor with multiple sclerosis, enrolled in a pregnancy study. The V gene is TRBV7-2, the J gene TRBJ2-1, with 8 bases matching TRBD2. This specimen consisted of peripheral blood, obtained in the second trimester of pregnancy. CDR3 coding DNA: TGTGCCAGCAGCTTAGCGGCAACAGCGGGAGATTACAATGAGCAGTTCTTC. It codes for CASSLAATAGDYNEQFF.